The rows below give T cell receptor beta chains drawn from one sample of a study of blood T cell repertoires in COVID-19. TCRdb keeps only in-frame clones here, not all; method: immunoSEQ multiplex PCR. The table shows about 410,000 clones, with 89% occurring only once. Source material: peripheral blood. The receptors were gathered from a woman aged 40 to 50 with COVID-19, enrolled during active disease. CDR3s leave out the opening cysteine and the closing phenylalanine or tryptophan.

TRBJ2-5 TRBV11-2 ASSLGTSGVETQY
TRBJ1-2 TRBV5-1 ASSRGTVSDYGYT
TRBJ1-2 TRBV29-1 SVATGGHLNYGYT
TRBJ2-2 TRBV9 ASSARVMGTGELF
TRBJ2-2 TRBV7-5 ARSLSDSTGELF
TRBJ1-6 TRBV6-2/TRBV6-3 ASSDTPPGGIRTPLH
TRBJ1-2 TRBV5-1 ASSLGHVGGYT
TRBJ1-5 TRBV27 ASSSSAGERNQPQH
TRBJ1-6 TRBV28 ASSQQGEDSPLH
TRBJ2-7 TRBV6-5 ATSRTGGYEQY
TRBJ1-4 TRBV19 ASSYGTGVSGEWEKLF